This T cell receptor beta chain was captured in a study of blood T cell repertoires in COVID-19 (dated by TCRdb to 2019 to 2021). For context, the study as a whole: Collaborator samples came from the United States, Italy and Spain and covered acute and convalescent phases of COVID-19. The material from the prospective study consisted of cDNA or gDNA derived from T cells, B-cell-depleted T cells, or PBMCs. Deeply sampled blood TCRbeta repertoires from subjects exposed to, actively infected with, or recovered from COVID-19 were included in the dataset. The repertoires were released in a freely available public database intended as a resource for research on the immune response to SARS-CoV-2. The samples were drawn from two sources: the first 160 participants of the ongoing ImmuneRACE study, and approximately 1,300 subjects contributed by 6 global collaborators. Nearly every sample came with metadata listing a de-identified subject ID, COVID-19 status, age in years and sex. Where available, HLA class I and class II types were taken from metadata supplied by the sample provider and were not determined by assay-based typing.

One collaborating source in Seattle enrolled patients during active infection and followed them longitudinally through the course of disease. Each collaborating institution followed its own protocols to collect whole blood in K2EDTA tubes. For TCRbeta analysis, collaborators shipped samples as frozen whole blood, isolated PBMCs, or DNA extracted from either of those sample types. Findings and caveats that apply to the study as a whole: The amount of clinical and demographic metadata varied by source and participant and was provided uncurated.

This clone appeared once. What this receptor recognizes is not known. The record has no base qualities; no much larger clone is one base away. TCRbeta CDR3 regions were amplified from genomic DNA using the immunoSEQ Assay, a bias-controlled multiplex PCR. The authors' pipeline ran thus. The number of nucleated cells in each sample was estimated from the amplification of reference gene primers within the assay. To quantify the absolute abundance of each unique TCRbeta CDR3 rearrangement, sequence reads were collapsed and filtered. For each sample, productive Simpson clonality was calculated as the square root of Simpson's diversity index across productive rearrangements. In its TCRdb copy, this immuneACCESS table keeps in-frame sequences only and misses some clones. Where compared with another copy, unresolved V genes explain less than half of these, and the others have no known cause. The V and J calls and the clone size are those of that table, but D and trimming were determined from the DNA. The sample table lists 200,000 to 250,000 clones, 82% of them with a count of one. Over 7% of the sample is held by the ten biggest clonotypes.

This receptor was obtained from a woman older than 75 with COVID-19, enrolled during active disease. The sequenced sample was peripheral blood.

This receptor carries the CDR3 CASSYALAGGTDTQYF. The DNA sequence follows: TGTGCCAGCAGTTACGCTCTAGCGGGAGGCACAGATACGCAGTATTTT. The rearrangement combines TRBV6-2 or TRBV6-3 with TRBJ2-3, with 10 central nucleotides matching TRBD2. V lost 2 bases and J lost 1 base, and the count of bases not matched to a germline gene is 3. The CDR3 numbers 16 residues from cysteine through phenylalanine. Just CDR3 DNA is preserved here, 48 bases in frame from base 1. CDR1 MNHEY and CDR2 SVGEGT were looked up in the germline V gene.